This T cell receptor beta chain was captured by sequencing in a study of cytomegalovirus exposure and HLA in healthy donors (dated by TCRdb to the late 2010s). General notes on the study: In an earlier analysis of some 610 of the donors, 250 to 350 Gb of sequence data and 95 million to 130 million unique TCR beta sequences from 150 million to 200 million T cells were reported. In the later analysis, no new phenotypic data were used to find candidate immune exposures; instead, reliance was placed on TCR beta sequences and their occurrence across donors. The aim of the study was to test whether cataloging public T cell receptors could identify signatures of past pathogen exposure. HLA typing included class I and class II loci at four-digit resolution. Besides the first cohort of 666 subjects, a separate validation cohort made up of 90 to 150 different subjects was used. A later analysis re-analyzed previously published TCR beta repertoires from several hundred donors and added high-resolution HLA genotyping to study TCR occurrence patterns. Genome-wide SNP genotypes for about three fifths of the roughly 670 donors were used in a later genetic analysis, which treated that subset as a discovery cohort. Roughly 5 DR-DQ haplotypes were handled as single units for association and clustering because linkage in the cohort was strong. Donor age, sex, ethnicity and CMV serostatus were compiled alongside the repertoire data. The study profiled the T cell repertoires of about 640 subjects by immunosequencing and related them to cytomegalovirus serostatus. In an earlier analysis of 587 of the donors, high-throughput TCR beta sequencing was used to judge whether each TCR beta V gene segment behaved as functional or pseudogenic. Across approximately 420 genotyped donors of the cohort, an average of about 250,000 unique TCR beta nucleotide sequences per donor were sequenced, and roughly a sixth of those sequences were non-productive. Every discovery cohort repertoire had been produced on one sequencing platform. Approximately 300 gigabases of sequencing data and around 80 million unique TCR sequences made up an early release that covered nearly 650 HLA-typed donors. To predict cytomegalovirus infection status, the study brought together high-throughput TCR immunosequencing, statistical association of individual TCRs with disease status, and machine learning. The genetic ancestry cluster associated with self-reported Caucasian donors included over 65% of the 398 genotyped donors. Typing coverage varied by locus: roughly 620-640 donors for A, B, C, DRB1 and DQB1; under 550 for DQA1; 600 to 610 for DPA1; around 450 for DPB1. The paper's findings and limits, for the study overall: In a later analysis, HLA-associated TCR beta chains showed more clonal expansion and lower generation probabilities than non-associated chains that were equally common. This cohort had only TCR beta chains sequenced, and the lack of alpha or paired-chain data limited which features could be detected. The authors suggested that the approach could potentially be generalized to other disease states and immunological phenotypes. According to a later genetic analysis, donors in an Asian-associated ancestry cluster had fewer N-insertions in productive TCRs than the approximately 610-donor mean. In vitro tests confirmed that a few of the cytomegalovirus-associated TCR beta chains recognize cytomegalovirus antigens. Broadly in line with IMGT annotations, most TCR beta V segments showed up in productive rearrangements about 87% or about 30% of the time in an earlier analysis of 587 of the donors. An association between a missense DCLRE1C variant and V-gene and J-gene trimming of TCR beta chains was found in a later genetic analysis and replicated in an independent cohort. Because counts were too low, roughly 16 rarely observed V segments, including chromosome 9 orphons, were excluded from the earlier analysis of 500 to 700 of the donors. While some public TCRs were present in many individuals, most TCR sequences turned up only very rarely across donors. The study listed approximately 150 TCR beta chains as associated with cytomegalovirus. Some IMGT-functional V segments, including TRBV6-2 and TRBV6-3, could not be told apart with the 87-base-pair reads, so those segments were excluded. Presence/absence analyses assumed roughly uniform sequencing depth across donors, an assumption that may not hold. Most CMV-associated TCR beta chains appeared to be HLA-restricted in a later analysis, and the HLA associations seemed to be driven largely by CMV exposure. A further reported finding was that TCR beta sequences accurately predicted the HLA-A and HLA-B alleles for most subjects in the first cohort. According to a later analysis, parvovirus B19, influenza, CMV and Epstein-Barr virus appeared linked to several top co-occurrence clusters. Specific HLA alleles were associated with 15,000 to 20,000 TCR beta sequences at a false discovery rate of 0.05 in a later analysis. A cluster of highly shared sequence variants was judged likely to be a technical artifact of the sequencing pipeline. According to a later analysis, TCR association rates differed among HLA loci, with DRB1 alleles showing the most associated TCRs and HLA-C alleles showing the fewest. When HLA alleles, especially DR and DQ, strongly co-occurred, attributing TCR associations to individual alleles was difficult. Because HLA typing was missing for some donors at each locus, association tests included only the typed subset. The only immune exposure information available for the cohort was CMV serostatus. The classifier was reported to diagnose cytomegalovirus status with high specificity and sensitivity in both the original cohort and the validation cohort. Correlated functional status among segregating V segments might be attributable to linkage disequilibrium, but an unknown experimental factor could not be ruled out.

The CDR3 runs 14 amino acids, cysteine and phenylalanine included. The retained sequence is limited to the CDR3, 42 bases, with the frame set at the first base. For CDR1 and CDR2, the germline V gene lists MNHEY and SVGAGI. V is shortened by 0 bases, J by 4 bases, and the region joining them spans 9 bases. In total, approximately 610 healthy bone marrow donors made up the cohort. At the time of sampling, every cohort member was nominally healthy, though immune exposures that went unrecorded were likely present. The donor was CMV seropositive and was included in the group of 250 to 350 seropositive cohort members. Every donor gave a peripheral blood sample, and the peripheral blood mononuclear cells from that sample were used for TCR beta sequencing. The Qiagen DNeasy Blood Extraction Kit was used to extract genomic DNA from the blood cell samples. Receptors were amplified or captured by the immunoSEQ multiplex PCR assay. For the multiplex PCR, a mixture combining 60 forward primers for TCR Vbeta segments and 13 reverse primers for TCR Jbeta segments was used. The CDR3 region of rearranged TCR beta genes was amplified from genomic DNA with a multiplex PCR assay. The Illumina HiSeq System was used to sequence the amplified TCR beta libraries as 87-base-pair reads. As for the original processing: Across the 670 or so repertoires, a later analysis counted 78 million or so unique TCR beta chains, 9.5 million to 12 million of which were shared by at least two donors. A nearest-neighbor algorithm error-corrected the raw reads and collapsed the reads into unique sequences, merging closely related sequences to remove PCR and sequencing errors. V, D and J gene segments were assigned by aligning CDR3 sequences to IMGT reference sequences. Each retained sequence needed at least a six-nucleotide match to both a V gene segment and a J gene segment. Rearrangements were called productive when the CDR3 lacked stop codons and stayed in frame with V and J; all others were non-productive. Following IMGT convention, CDR3 was defined as the stretch from the second conserved V-encoded cysteine to the conserved J-encoded phenylalanine. In an earlier analysis of around 540 of the donors, sequences lacking an unambiguous match to a single V gene segment were excluded. An earlier analysis of a few hundred of the donors called V segments functional above 56.7% productive rearrangements and segregating when the between-donor standard deviation exceeded 5%. To diagnose cytomegalovirus status from the catalog of TCR beta chain sequences, a statistical classification framework was built. A later analysis assigned V and J genes by comparing TCR nucleotide sequences with IMGT/GENE-DB human TR gene sequences. In a later analysis, CDR3 sequences and most-parsimonious VDJ recombination scenarios were assigned using the TCRdist pipeline. In a later analysis, every TCR beta chain was defined by the combination of its CDR3 amino acid sequence and its V-gene family, and reads without a unique V-gene family were dropped. As a way to deal with suspected cross-contamination and a sequencing artifact, a later analysis dropped 640 or so nucleotide sequences that were highly shared and had low generation probability. In a later analysis, a clonal expansion index for each public chain was calculated from normalized within-repertoire ranks of inferred template counts. A later analysis computed generation probabilities with a VDJ recombination model fitted to out-of-frame rearrangements, and checked the results against IGoR. Hypergeometric tests were used in a later analysis to score TCR-TCR, TCR-HLA and TCR-CMV co-occurrence, with a repertoire-size bias correction applied to the TCR pairs. False discovery rates were estimated in a later analysis by permuting HLA or CMV assignments 20 times. In a later analysis, co-occurring TCRs were grouped with DBSCAN, and TCRdist sequence similarity was added when clustering was performed within HLA-allele-positive subsets. For co-occurrence clustering, repertoires with fewer than 30,000 or more than 120,000 public chains were excluded, along with four to six repertoires with anomalous nucleotide sharing. This is the immuneACCESS table as TCRdb keeps it, with only in-frame sequences that have V and J called. A part of the clones is gone; compared with another copy, unresolved V genes explain less than half, and the rest is unexplained. V, J and clone size derive from that table, while D and trimming were established from the DNA sequence. Recorded for this sample are 110,000 to 150,000 clones; about 73% of them occurred a single time. In total, the top ten clones hold roughly 2% of the sample.

Notes on this clone: Its antigen target is currently unknown. Base qualities are not at hand, and no much larger clone is one base apart.

This TCR was sampled from a woman aged 55 to 70 in good health and CMV-seropositive. The sequencing sample was made of PBMCs. This receptor chain uses TRBV6-5 and TRBJ1-1; a confident D gene designation cannot be given. At the DNA level, the sequence is TGTGCCAGCAGTTACTCAGGAGTGATCACTGAAGCTTTCTTT. It codes for CASSYSGVITEAFF.